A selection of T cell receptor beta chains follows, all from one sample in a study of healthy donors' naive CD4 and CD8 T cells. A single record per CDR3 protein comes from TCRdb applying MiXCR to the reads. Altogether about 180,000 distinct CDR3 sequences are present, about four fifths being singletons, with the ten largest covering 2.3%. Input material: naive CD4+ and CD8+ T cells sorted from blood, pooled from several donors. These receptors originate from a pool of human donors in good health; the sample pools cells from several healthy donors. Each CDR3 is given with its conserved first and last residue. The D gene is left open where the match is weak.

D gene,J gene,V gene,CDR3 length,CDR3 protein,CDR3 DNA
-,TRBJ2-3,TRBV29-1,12,CSVENDQNTQYF,TGCAGCGTTGAAAACGACCAAAATACGCAGTATTTT
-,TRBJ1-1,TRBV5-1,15,CASSLERGGNTEAFF,TGCGCCAGCAGCTTGGAGAGGGGCGGGAACACTGAAGCTTTCTTT
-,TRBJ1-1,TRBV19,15,CASIDGQKLNTEAFF,TGTGCCAGTATCGACGGACAGAAGTTGAACACTGAAGCTTTCTTT
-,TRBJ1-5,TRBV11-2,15,CASSATGTLNQPQHF,TGTGCCAGCAGCGCTACAGGTACTCTCAATCAGCCCCAGCATTTT
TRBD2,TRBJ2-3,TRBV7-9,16,CASSGGTSASTNTQYF,TGTGCCAGCAGCGGGGGGACTAGCGCTAGCACAAATACGCAGTATTTT
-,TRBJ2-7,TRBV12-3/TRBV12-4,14,CASSLGQGWYEQYF,TGTGCCAGCAGTTTAGGGCAGGGGTGGTACGAGCAGTACTTC
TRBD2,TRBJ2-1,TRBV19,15,CASSVTGTSGGKQFF,TGTGCCAGTAGTGTCACCGGGACTAGCGGGGGTAAGCAGTTCTTC
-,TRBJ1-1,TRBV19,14,CASSPRPMNTEAFF,TGTGCCAGTAGTCCCCGCCCCATGAACACTGAAGCTTTCTTT
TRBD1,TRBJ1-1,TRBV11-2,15,CASSSPRTGKVEAFF,TGTGCCAGCAGCTCGCCCCGGACAGGGAAAGTCGAAGCTTTCTTT
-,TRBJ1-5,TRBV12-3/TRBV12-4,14,CASSLSHGNQPQHF,TGTGCCAGCAGTTTATCCCACGGGAATCAGCCCCAGCATTTT